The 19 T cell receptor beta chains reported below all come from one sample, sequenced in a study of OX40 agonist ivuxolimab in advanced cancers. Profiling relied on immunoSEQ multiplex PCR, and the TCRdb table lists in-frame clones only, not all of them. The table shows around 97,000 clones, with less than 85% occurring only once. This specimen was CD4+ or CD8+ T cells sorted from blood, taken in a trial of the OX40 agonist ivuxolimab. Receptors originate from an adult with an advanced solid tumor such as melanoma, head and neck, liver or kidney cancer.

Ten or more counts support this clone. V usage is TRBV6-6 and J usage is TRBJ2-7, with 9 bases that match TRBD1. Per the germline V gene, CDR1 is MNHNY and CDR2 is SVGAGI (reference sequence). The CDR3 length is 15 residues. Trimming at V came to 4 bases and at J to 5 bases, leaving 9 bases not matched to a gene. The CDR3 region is CASSSDRGRRDEQYF. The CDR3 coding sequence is TGTGCCAGCAGTTCGGACAGGGGCCGCAGGGACGAGCAGTACTTC.

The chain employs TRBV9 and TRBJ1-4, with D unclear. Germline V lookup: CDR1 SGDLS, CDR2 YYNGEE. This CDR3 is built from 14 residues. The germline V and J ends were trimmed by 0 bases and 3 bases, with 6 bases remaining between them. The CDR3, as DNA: TGTGCCAGCAGCGTAGGGGCCTCTAATGAAAAACTGTTTTTT. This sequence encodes CASSVGASNEKLFF. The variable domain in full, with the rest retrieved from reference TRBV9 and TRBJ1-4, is DSGVTQTPKHLITATGQRVTLRCSPRSGDLSVYWYQQSLDQGLQFLIQYYNGEERAKGNILERFSAQQFPDLHSELNLSSLELGDSALYFCASSVGASNEKLFFGSGTQLSVL.

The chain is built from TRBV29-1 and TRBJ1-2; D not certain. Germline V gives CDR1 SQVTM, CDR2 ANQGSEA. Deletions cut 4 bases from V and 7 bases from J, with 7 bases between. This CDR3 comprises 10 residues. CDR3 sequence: CSVVGSGYTF. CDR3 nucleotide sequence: TGCAGCGTTGTAGGGTCTGGCTACACCTTC.

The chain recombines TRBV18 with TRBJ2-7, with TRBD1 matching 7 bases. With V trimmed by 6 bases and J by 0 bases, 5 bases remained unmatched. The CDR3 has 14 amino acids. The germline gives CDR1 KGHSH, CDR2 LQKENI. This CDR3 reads CASSPGQSSYEQYF. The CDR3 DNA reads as TGTGCCAGCTCGCCGGGACAGTCCTCCTACGAGCAGTACTTC.

The CDR3 sequence is CSYLGGDSPLEQYF. Written as DNA, the CDR3 is TGCAGCTACCTGGGAGGGGACAGTCCCCTCGAGCAGTACTTC. The chain links TRBV29-1 to TRBJ2-7; tentatively, D is TRBD1 or TRBD2 (7 bases each). Germline assignment: CDR1 SQVTM and CDR2 ANQGSEA. The CDR3 loop spans 14 amino acids. V lost 8 bases, J lost 6 bases, and 23 bases lay in between.

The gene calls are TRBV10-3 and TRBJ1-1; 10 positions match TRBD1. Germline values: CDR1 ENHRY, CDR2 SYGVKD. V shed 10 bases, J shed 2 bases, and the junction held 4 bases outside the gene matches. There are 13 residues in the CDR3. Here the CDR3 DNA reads TGTGCCAGCCGACAGGGGGCAAACACTGAAGCTTTCTTT. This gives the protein CASRQGANTEAFF.

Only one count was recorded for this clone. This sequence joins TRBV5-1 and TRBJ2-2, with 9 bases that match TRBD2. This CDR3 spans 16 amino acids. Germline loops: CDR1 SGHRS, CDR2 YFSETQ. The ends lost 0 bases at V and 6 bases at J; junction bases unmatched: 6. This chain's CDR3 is CASSLDIAGDPGELFF. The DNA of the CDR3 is TGCGCCAGCAGCTTGGATATAGCGGGAGACCCCGGGGAGCTGTTTTTT.

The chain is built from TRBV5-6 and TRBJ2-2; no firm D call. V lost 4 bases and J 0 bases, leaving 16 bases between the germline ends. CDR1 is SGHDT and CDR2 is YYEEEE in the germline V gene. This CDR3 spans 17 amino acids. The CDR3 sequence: CASSPQVFGANTGELFF. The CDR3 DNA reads TGTGCCAGCAGCCCCCAGGTGTTTGGGGCGAACACCGGGGAGCTGTTTTTT.

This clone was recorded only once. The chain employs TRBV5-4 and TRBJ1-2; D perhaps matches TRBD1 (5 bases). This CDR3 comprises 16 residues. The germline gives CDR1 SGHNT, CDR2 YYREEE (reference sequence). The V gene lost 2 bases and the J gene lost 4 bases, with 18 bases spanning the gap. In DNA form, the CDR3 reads TGTGCCAGCAGCTTCGGGACGGACGGTGTCTCCTATGGCTACACCTTC. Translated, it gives CASSFGTDGVSYGYTF.

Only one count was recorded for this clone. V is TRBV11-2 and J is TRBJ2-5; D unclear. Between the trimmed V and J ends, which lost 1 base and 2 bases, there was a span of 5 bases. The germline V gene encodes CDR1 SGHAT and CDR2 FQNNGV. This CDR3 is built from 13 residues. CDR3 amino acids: CASSLGLQETQYF. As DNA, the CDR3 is TGTGCCAGCAGCTTAGGACTTCAAGAGACCCAGTACTTC. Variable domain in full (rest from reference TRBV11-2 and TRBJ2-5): EAGVAQSPRYKIIEKRQSVAFWCNPISGHATLYWYQQILGQGPKLLIQFQNNGVVDDSQLPKDRFSAERLKGVDSTLKIQPAKLEDSAVYLCASSLGLQETQYFGPGTRLLVL.

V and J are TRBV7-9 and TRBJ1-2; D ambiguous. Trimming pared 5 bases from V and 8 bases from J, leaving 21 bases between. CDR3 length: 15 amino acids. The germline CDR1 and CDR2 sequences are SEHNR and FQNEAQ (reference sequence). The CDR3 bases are TGTGCCAGCAGCAACGGACGGTCGGCCCCGGGGGGCTACACCTTC. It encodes CASSNGRSAPGGYTF.

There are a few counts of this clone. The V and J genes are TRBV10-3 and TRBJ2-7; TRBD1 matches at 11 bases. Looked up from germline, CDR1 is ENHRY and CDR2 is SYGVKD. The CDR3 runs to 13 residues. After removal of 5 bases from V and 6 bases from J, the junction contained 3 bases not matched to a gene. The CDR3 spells CAISWTGGGEQYF. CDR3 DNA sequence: TGTGCCATCAGTTGGACAGGGGGCGGCGAGCAGTACTTC.

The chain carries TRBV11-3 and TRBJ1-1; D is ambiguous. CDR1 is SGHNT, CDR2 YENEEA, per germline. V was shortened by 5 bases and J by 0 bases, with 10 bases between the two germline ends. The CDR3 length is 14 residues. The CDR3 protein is CASSPLGLNTEAFF. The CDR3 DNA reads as TGTGCCAGCAGCCCCCTGGGATTGAACACTGAAGCTTTCTTT.

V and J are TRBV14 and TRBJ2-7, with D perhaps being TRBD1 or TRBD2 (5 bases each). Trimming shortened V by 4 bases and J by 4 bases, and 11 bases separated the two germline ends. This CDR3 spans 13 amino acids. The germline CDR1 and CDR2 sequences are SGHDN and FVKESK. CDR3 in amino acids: CASSLRGSYEQYF. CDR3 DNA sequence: TGTGCCAGCAGCCTGAGGGGCTCGTACGAGCAGTACTTC. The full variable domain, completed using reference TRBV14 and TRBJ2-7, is EAGVTQFPSHSVIEKGQTVTLRCDPISGHDNLYWYRRVMGKEIKFLLHFVKESKQDESGMPNNRFLAERTGGTYSTLKVQPAELEDSGVYFCASSLRGSYEQYFGPGTRLTVT.

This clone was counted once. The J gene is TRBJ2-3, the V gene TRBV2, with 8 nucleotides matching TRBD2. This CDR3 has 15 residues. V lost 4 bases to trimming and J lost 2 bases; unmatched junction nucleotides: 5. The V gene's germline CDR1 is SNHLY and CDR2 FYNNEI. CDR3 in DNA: TGTGCCAGCAGTGGGGCTAGCGGGTTCACAGATACGCAGTATTTT. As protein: CASSGASGFTDTQYF.

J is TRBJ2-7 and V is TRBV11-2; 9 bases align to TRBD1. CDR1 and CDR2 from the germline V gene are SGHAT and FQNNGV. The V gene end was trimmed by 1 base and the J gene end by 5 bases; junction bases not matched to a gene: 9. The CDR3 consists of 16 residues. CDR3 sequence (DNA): TGTGCCAGCAGCTTAGTCGCCGGGACAGGGAGACACGAGCAGTACTTC. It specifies CASSLVAGTGRHEQYF.

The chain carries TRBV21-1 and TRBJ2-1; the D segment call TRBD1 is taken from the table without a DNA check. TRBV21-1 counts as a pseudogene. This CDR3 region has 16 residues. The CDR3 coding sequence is TGTGCCAGCTTTTTGGGGCGGCCCCGTACCTACAATGAGCAGTTCTTC. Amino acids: CASFLGRPRTYNEQFF.

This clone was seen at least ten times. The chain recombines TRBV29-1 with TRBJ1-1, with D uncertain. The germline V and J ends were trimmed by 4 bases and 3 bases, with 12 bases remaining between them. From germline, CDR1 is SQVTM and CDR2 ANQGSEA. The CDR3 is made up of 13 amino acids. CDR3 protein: CSVGRNRDTEAFF. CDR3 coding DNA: TGCAGCGTTGGACGGAACCGGGACACTGAAGCTTTCTTT.

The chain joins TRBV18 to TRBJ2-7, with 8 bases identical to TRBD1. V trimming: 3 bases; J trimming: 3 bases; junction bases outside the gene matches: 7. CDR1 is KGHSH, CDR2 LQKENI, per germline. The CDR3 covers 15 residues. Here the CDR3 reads CASSPGTGKGYEQYF. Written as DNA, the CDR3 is TGTGCCAGCTCACCCGGGACAGGCAAGGGCTACGAGCAGTACTTC.